This T cell receptor (beta chain) derives from a study of cytomegalovirus exposure and HLA in healthy donors. Notes on the study in general: CMV serostatus was the only recorded immune exposure for donors. Excluded were some V segments that proved indistinguishable, including TRBV6-2 and TRBV6-3.

In the PCR, 60 Vbeta and 13 Jbeta primers were used. Method: immunoSEQ multiplex PCR; TCRdb's copy keeps in-frame clones and lacks some. Here the sample spans roughly 220,000 clones, 65% to 80% being singletons. This clone appeared a single time. The antigen is undetermined. CDR1 KGHSH and CDR2 LQKENI come from the germline V gene. The CDR3 loop spans 13 amino acids. The V and J ends lost 1 base and 3 bases respectively, with 4 bases between them. Source material: PBMCs. The clonotype comes from a man in his fifties in good health and CMV-seronegative. The chain links TRBV18 to TRBJ2-1; no definite D call. In DNA form, the CDR3 reads TGTGCCAGCTCACCACGAGACTACAATGAGCAGTTCTTC. Translation gives CASSPRDYNEQFF.